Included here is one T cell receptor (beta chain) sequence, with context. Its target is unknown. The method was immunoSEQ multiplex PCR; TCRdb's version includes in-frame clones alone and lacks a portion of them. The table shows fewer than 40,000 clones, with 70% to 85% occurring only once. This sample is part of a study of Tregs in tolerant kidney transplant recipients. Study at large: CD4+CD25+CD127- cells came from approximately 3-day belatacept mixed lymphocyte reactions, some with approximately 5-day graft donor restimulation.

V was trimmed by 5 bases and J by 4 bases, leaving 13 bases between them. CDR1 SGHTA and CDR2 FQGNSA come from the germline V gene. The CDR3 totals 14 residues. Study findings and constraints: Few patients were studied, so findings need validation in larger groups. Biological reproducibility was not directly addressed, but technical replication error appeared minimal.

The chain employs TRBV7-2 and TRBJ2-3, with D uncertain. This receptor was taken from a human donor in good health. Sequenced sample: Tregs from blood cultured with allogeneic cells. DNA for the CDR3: TGTGCCAGCAGCCGGGCCCAAGGAGCAGATACGCAGTATTTT. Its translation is CASSRAQGADTQYF.